This T cell receptor beta chain is drawn from a study of T cell responses to AZD1222 COVID-19 vaccine. This clone was seen only once. What it binds is not known. Libraries were prepared by immunoSEQ multiplex PCR; TCRdb keeps only in-frame clonotypes and omits some of them. This sample yields 90,000 to 130,000 clones, of which 80% to 95% are seen a single time; around 2.5% belongs to the top ten. Study-wide results and limits: Baseline serostatus was positive in only six AZD1222 recipients. Mostly white British, mostly female donors; authors suggested clonal diversity may be underestimated. Spike-wide vaccine-associated CD4 TCRs dominated at 160-218 and 743-854.

CDR3 length equals 14 residues. The germline gives CDR1 LNHDA, CDR2 SQIVND (reference sequence). V gave up 7 bases and J gave up 2 bases, with 12 bases separating them. The rearrangement links TRBV19 to TRBJ1-5; D is unclear. The source is an adult who received the AZD1222 COVID-19 vaccine. The source was peripheral blood, collected 28 days after the second AZD1222 dose. The DNA for the CDR3 is TGTGCCAGTAACCGCGGTGTGGGCAATCAGCCCCAGCATTTT. Amino acid sequence: CASNRGVGNQPQHF.